The 18 T cell receptor beta chains below come from one sample, sequenced in a study of blood T cell repertoires in COVID-19. This table comes from immunoSEQ multiplex PCR, and its TCRdb copy is limited to in-frame clones, with some not included. The sample lists about 230,000 clones, 80% to 90% occurring once. Sequenced sample: peripheral blood. The receptors shown here come from a woman aged 80 or older with COVID-19, enrolled during active disease.

This clone was observed a handful of times. The chain joins TRBV7-2 to TRBJ1-5, with D unresolved. Trimming removed 1 base from V and 7 bases from J, with 14 bases in between. CDR3 size: 15 residues. The germline CDR1 and CDR2 sequences are SGHTA and FQGNSA. The CDR3 sequence: CASSLVWGEKQPQHF. The CDR3 nucleotides are TGTGCCAGCAGCTTAGTGTGGGGAGAGAAGCAGCCCCAGCATTTT.

J is TRBJ2-5 and V is TRBV15; possible D gene TRBD1, 5 bases. This CDR3 comprises 15 residues. The V gene's germline CDR1 is LNHNV and CDR2 YYDKDF (reference sequence). V lost 1 base to trimming and J lost 4 bases, with 13 bases between them. CDR3 in DNA: TGTGCCACCAGCAGAGGTGCAGGGTTGATAGAGACCCAGTACTTC. Translation: CATSRGAGLIETQYF. Combining the CDR3 with reference TRBV15 and TRBJ2-5 gives the whole variable domain DAMVIQNPRYQVTQFGKPVTLSCSQTLNHNVMYWYQQKSSQAPKLLFHYYDKDFNNEADTPDNFQSRRPNTSFCFLDIRSPGLGDTAMYLCATSRGAGLIETQYFGPGTRLLVL.

The J gene is TRBJ2-3, the V gene TRBV6-1; unclear D gene. Per the germline V gene, CDR1 is MNHNS and CDR2 is SASEGT. Trimming cost V 3 bases and J 5 bases, with 6 bases left between them. The CDR3 extends over 12 amino acids. The CDR3 spells CASSDTLDTQYF. The DNA for the CDR3 is TGTGCCAGCAGTGATACTTTAGATACGCAGTATTTT.

The chain joins TRBV28 to TRBJ2-2; D remains ambiguous. Germline V lookup: CDR1 MDHEN, CDR2 SYDVKM. CDR3 length: 13 amino acids. Trimming left V 8 bases short and J 5 bases short, with 12 bases between. The CDR3 DNA follows: TGTGCCAGCGGCTCTTGGCCTACCGGGGAGCTGTTTTTT. Amino acids: CASGSWPTGELFF.

The rearrangement links TRBV7-3 to TRBJ2-1; TRBD2 aligns across 7 bases. V was clipped by 4 bases and J by 8 bases; unmatched bases: 26. The CDR3 contains 20 residues. CDR1 SGHTA and CDR2 FQGTGA come from the germline V gene. The CDR3 sequence: CASSSPGRGVRGEPVDEQFF. CDR3 DNA sequence: TGTGCCAGCAGCTCCCCTGGCCGGGGGGTCCGGGGTGAGCCTGTTGATGAGCAGTTCTTC.

V and J are TRBV7-2 and TRBJ1-3; 9 bases line up with TRBD1. Germline V lookup: CDR1 SGHTA, CDR2 FQGNSA. V lost 1 base to trimming and J lost 4 bases; unmatched junction nucleotides: 5. The CDR3 runs to 16 residues. CDR3 coding DNA: TGTGCCAGCAGCTTAGACAGGACAGGGGTCGGAAACACCATATATTTT. This translates into CASSLDRTGVGNTIYF. Full variable domain (missing parts from reference TRBV7-2 and TRBJ1-3): GAGVSQSPSNKVTEKGKDVELRCDPISGHTALYWYRQSLGQGLEFLIYFQGNSAPDKSGLPSDRFSAERTGGSVSTLTIQRTQQEDSAVYLCASSLDRTGVGNTIYFGEGSWLTVV.

Here the CDR3 reads CASSVSRVEKLFF. Here the CDR3 DNA reads TGTGCCAGCTCAGTGTCCAGGGTGGAAAAACTGTTTTTT. The V and J genes are TRBV18 and TRBJ1-4, with a tentative D call TRBD1 (5 bases). Germline CDR1 and CDR2: KGHSH and LQKENI. The CDR3 spans 13 residues. Trimming stripped 5 bases from V and 8 bases from J, with 12 bases between.

The V and J genes are TRBV19 and TRBJ2-7, with D possibly TRBD2 on 8 matching bases. The germline CDR1 and CDR2 sequences are LNHDA and SQIVND (reference sequence). Trimming cost V 6 bases and J 7 bases, with 25 bases left between them. CDR3 length: 16 amino acids. The CDR3 spells CASSPGGTRGLWEQYF. The CDR3 coding sequence is TGTGCCAGTAGCCCAGGGGGGACTAGAGGGCTTTGGGAGCAGTACTTC.

This clone was detected once. This chain's CDR3 is CASSLEVYTGYTF. The CDR3 nucleotides read TGCGCCAGCAGCTTGGAAGTTTATACAGGCTACACCTTC. V is TRBV5-1 and J is TRBJ1-2; D not resolved. The CDR3 loop spans 13 amino acids. Germline CDR1 and CDR2: SGHRS and YFSETQ. The V end lost 0 bases, the J end lost 8 bases, and 11 bases lay between the germline ends.

This sequence joins TRBV12-5 and TRBJ1-3, with unresolved D. The CDR3 has 14 amino acids. The germline V and J ends were trimmed by 5 bases and 1 base, with 9 bases remaining between them. Germline CDR1 is LGHNT and CDR2 is FRNRAP. CDR3 region: CASGPSPSGNTIYF. The CDR3 DNA reads TGTGCTAGTGGTCCTAGCCCTTCTGGAAACACCATATATTTT.

V is TRBV27 and J is TRBJ1-4, with D possibly matching TRBD1 (6 bases). The germline V gene has CDR1 MNHEY and CDR2 SMNVEV (reference sequence). The CDR3 covers 15 residues. V was clipped by 5 bases and J by 0 bases, with 10 bases between them. The CDR3 reads CASSRQDPTNEKLFF. CDR3 bases: TGTGCCAGCAGTCGACAGGACCCAACTAATGAAAAACTGTTTTTT.

J is TRBJ1-5 and V is TRBV2; D is possibly TRBD1 (6 bases). The CDR3 has 14 amino acids. V lost 7 bases and J 2 bases, leaving 12 bases between the germline ends. Germline values: CDR1 SNHLY, CDR2 FYNNEI. The CDR3 nucleotides are TGTGCCAGCAAGCTACAGGGTGGCAATCAGCCCCAGCATTTT. Encoded protein: CASKLQGGNQPQHF.

CDR3 protein: CASSPAGTGYGYTF. The DNA of the CDR3 is TGCGCCAGCAGCCCGGCCGGGACAGGGTATGGCTACACCTTC. This chain links TRBV5-1 with TRBJ1-2, with 9 bases that match TRBD1. This CDR3 has 14 amino acids. The V gene's germline CDR1 is SGHRS and CDR2 YFSETQ. V lost 4 bases to trimming and J lost 5 bases; unmatched junction nucleotides: 6. The entire variable domain, with the rest obtained from reference TRBV5-1 and TRBJ1-2, is as follows: KAGVTQTPRYLIKTRGQQVTLSCSPISGHRSVSWYQQTPGQGLQFLFEYFSETQRNKGNFPGRFSGRQFSNSRSEMNVSTLELGDSALYLCASSPAGTGYGYTFGSGTRLTVV.

The gene calls are TRBV9 and TRBJ2-3, with 11 bases fitting TRBD1. Germline CDR1 and CDR2: SGDLS and YYNGEE. There are 16 residues in the CDR3. Trimming removed 2 bases from V and 3 bases from J; junction bases left unmatched: 5. CDR3 protein: CASSVRGTGGTDTQYF. The CDR3 DNA reads TGTGCCAGCAGCGTTAGGGGGACAGGGGGGACAGATACGCAGTATTTT. Full variable domain (rest looked up from reference TRBV9 and TRBJ2-3): DSGVTQTPKHLITATGQRVTLRCSPRSGDLSVYWYQQSLDQGLQFLIQYYNGEERAKGNILERFSAQQFPDLHSELNLSSLELGDSALYFCASSVRGTGGTDTQYFGPGTRLTVL.

V and J are TRBV27 and TRBJ1-1, with 10 bases lining up with TRBD1. V lost 5 bases, J lost 6 bases, and 9 bases stayed unmatched. Germline CDR1 and CDR2: MNHEY and SMNVEV (reference sequence). This CDR3 contains 15 residues. This CDR3 reads CASSPGQGKMPEAFF. In DNA, the CDR3 is TGTGCCAGCAGTCCGGGACAGGGGAAGATGCCTGAAGCTTTCTTT.

The chain employs TRBV11-3 and TRBJ2-3, with D tentatively TRBD2 (5 bases). The CDR3 runs 15 residues. V was trimmed by 4 bases and J by 3 bases, leaving 14 bases between them. Per the germline V gene, CDR1 is SGHNT and CDR2 is YENEEA. The CDR3 spells CASSYSRGRTDTQYF. The CDR3 bases are TGTGCCAGCAGCTATTCTAGAGGGCGTACAGATACGCAGTATTTT.

The chain uses TRBV20-1 and TRBJ2-5, with D possibly matching TRBD2 (5 bases). Deletions cut 3 bases from V and 2 bases from J, with 19 bases between. Per germline, CDR1 DFQATT and CDR2 SNEGSKA (reference sequence). The CDR3 is made up of 16 amino acids. DNA of the CDR3: TGCAGTGCTAGTCGCGCGGGTCGGGGTGCTCAAGAGACCCAGTACTTC. This translates into CSASRAGRGAQETQYF.

The gene calls are TRBV3-1 (or the pseudogene TRBV3-2) and TRBJ1-2; 8 nucleotides agree with TRBD1. There are 14 residues in the CDR3. The germline V gene encodes CDR1 LGHDT and CDR2 YNNKEL (reference sequence). V lost 3 bases, J lost 7 bases, and 7 bases stayed unmatched. The CDR3 reads CASSHLGQGPGYTF. CDR3 nucleotide sequence: TGTGCCAGCAGCCACCTTGGACAGGGTCCTGGCTACACCTTC.